This is a list of T cell receptor beta chains from one sample in a study of cytomegalovirus exposure and HLA in healthy donors. Generated by immunoSEQ multiplex PCR, the TCRdb table keeps only in-frame clones and is missing some. Among 150,000 to 200,000 clones, just under 90% were seen once, and the ten largest hold under 13%. Input material: PBMCs. All receptors come from a woman aged 18-30 years in good health and CMV-seropositive. CDR3s include the opening cysteine and the closing phenylalanine or tryptophan. D genes are given only for firm matches. Only part of the rows carry a size: once, few, many, or a class if the clone is expanded.

TRBD1	TRBJ2-5	TRBV5-1	-	CASSFGDSRETQYF	TGCGCCAGCAGCTTTGGGGACAGCAGGGAGACCCAGTACTTC
-	TRBJ2-3	TRBV7-9	-	CASAFGPDTQYF	TGTGCCAGCGCCTTTGGGCCCGATACGCAGTATTTT
-	TRBJ2-2	TRBV5-6	-	CASSLVGLSANTGELFF	TGTGCCAGCAGCTTGGTCGGACTCTCGGCGAACACCGGGGAGCTGTTTTTT
TRBD2	TRBJ2-6	TRBV19	-	CASSLSSGIGGANVLTF	TGTGCCAGTAGTTTGTCTAGCGGGATAGGTGGGGCCAACGTCCTGACTTTC
-	TRBJ2-4	TRBV11-2	-	CASSLKAATKNIQYF	TGTGCCAGCAGCTTAAAGGCGGCGACCAAAAACATTCAGTACTTC
TRBD2	TRBJ2-7	TRBV6-5	-	CASSTYSGSYEQYF	TGTGCCAGCAGTACCTATAGCGGGAGTTACGAGCAGTACTTC
TRBD1	TRBJ2-7	TRBV7-9	-	CASSLGQGDEQYF	TGTGCCAGCAGCTTAGGACAGGGAGACGAGCAGTACTTC
TRBD1	TRBJ2-7	TRBV6-5	-	CASSSPGQSSYEQYF	TGTGCCAGCAGCTCTCCGGGACAGAGTTCCTACGAGCAGTACTTC
-	TRBJ2-7	TRBV6-6	once	CASSPSQDEQYF	TGTGCCAGCAGCCCCTCGCAGGACGAGCAGTACTTC
-	TRBJ2-1	TRBV29-1	-	CSVEHSGLGYNEQFF	TGCAGCGTTGAACATTCGGGACTCGGCTACAATGAGCAGTTCTTC
-	TRBJ2-7	TRBV6-5	-	CASSLGVPYEQYF	TGTGCCAGCAGTTTAGGGGTACCCTACGAGCAGTACTTC
-	TRBJ1-5	TRBV7-6	few	CASSLETDQPQHF	TGTGCCAGCAGCTTAGAAACGGATCAGCCCCAGCATTTT
-	TRBJ2-7	TRBV19	once	CASSNRGYSSYEQYF	TGTGCCAGTAGTAACCGGGGGTATAGCTCCTACGAGCAGTACTTC
-	TRBJ1-1	TRBV7-2	-	CASSLVGVGANTEAFF	TGTGCCAGCAGCTTAGTGGGAGTGGGGGCAAACACTGAAGCTTTCTTT
-	TRBJ2-2	TRBV10-2	-	CASSEASATGELFF	TGCGCCAGCAGTGAGGCTAGCGCCACCGGGGAGCTGTTTTTT
TRBD1	TRBJ1-5	TRBV2	-	CASRTGTTQPQHF	TGTGCCAGCCGGACAGGGACTACTCAGCCCCAGCATTTT
TRBD1	TRBJ1-2	TRBV6-1	once	CASSERFEGGHNYGYTF	TGTGCCAGCAGTGAAAGATTTGAAGGGGGCCATAACTATGGCTACACCTTC
-	TRBJ2-3	TRBV28	-	CASSLSIASTDTQYF	TGTGCCAGCAGTTTGTCGATTGCGAGCACAGATACGCAGTATTTT
TRBD2	TRBJ2-7	TRBV11-2	-	CASSLERRASGRARNEQYF	TGTGCCAGCAGCTTAGAGCGTCGGGCTAGCGGGAGGGCCCGAAACGAGCAGTACTTC
TRBD1	TRBJ2-7	TRBV7-8	-	CASSPDRGRYEQYF	TGTGCCAGCAGCCCTGACAGGGGGCGCTACGAGCAGTACTTC
TRBD1	TRBJ2-7	TRBV19	-	CASSPGQAAYEQYF	TGTGCCAGTAGTCCGGGACAGGCCGCCTACGAGCAGTACTTC
TRBD2	TRBJ2-1	TRBV11-3	-	CASSLVWGGEQFF	TGTGCCAGCAGCTTAGTATGGGGGGGTGAGCAGTTCTTC
TRBD2	TRBJ2-4	TRBV28	-	CASSSLTSGGKNIQYF	TGTGCCAGCAGTTCACTGACTAGCGGGGGTAAAAACATTCAGTACTTC
TRBD2	TRBJ2-7	TRBV27	few	CASSRPGTSGEQYF	TGTGCCAGCAGTAGACCCGGGACTAGTGGCGAGCAGTACTTC
TRBD2	TRBJ2-1	TRBV6-5	-	CASSLHSSLAANEQFF	TGTGCCAGCAGTTTACATTCCTCCCTAGCGGCCAATGAGCAGTTCTTC
-	TRBJ2-2	TRBV7-8	once	CASSLRGLTNTGELFF	TGTGCCAGCAGCTTAAGAGGACTGACAAACACCGGGGAGCTGTTTTTT
-	TRBJ2-2	TRBV10-1	-	CASRAGRGGTGELFF	TGCGCCAGCAGGGCGGGCCGCGGTGGTACCGGGGAGCTGTTTTTT
-	TRBJ1-1	TRBV6-5	once	CASSDGGRGTEAFF	TGTGCCAGCAGCGACGGGGGGAGAGGCACTGAAGCTTTCTTT
TRBD2	TRBJ2-1	TRBV6-4	-	CASSDGTSGDNEQFF	TGTGCCAGCAGTGATGGGACTAGCGGAGACAATGAGCAGTTCTTC
-	TRBJ2-7	TRBV6-6	-	CASSFGGALGEQYF	TGTGCCAGCAGCTTCGGCGGGGCTCTGGGCGAGCAGTACTTC
-	TRBJ2-1	TRBV10-1	-	CASSEVPGNEQFF	TGCGCCAGCAGTGAGGTGCCAGGGAATGAGCAGTTCTTC